One and the same sample provided the 27 T cell receptor beta chains below, sequenced in a study of shared clonotypes between healthy human individuals. The naive CD8 population came from CD45RO-negative cells selected for CCR7, without terminally differentiated effector memory CD45RA+ cells. Method: immunoSEQ multiplex PCR; TCRdb's copy keeps in-frame clones and lacks some. This table has about 1,800,000 clones, about 95% appearing once. The sample comprised naive CD8+ T cells sorted from blood. The origin of the receptors is a man younger than 35 in good health.

The rearrangement joins TRBV7-9 to TRBJ1-1; 8 bases map to TRBD1. Losses at the gene ends were 0 bases for V and 1 base for J; bases not matched to a gene: 4. The CDR3 loop spans 16 amino acids. Germline loops: CDR1 SEHNR, CDR2 FQNEAQ (reference sequence). The CDR3 DNA sequence: TGTGCCAGCAGCTTAGCCCGGACAGGGAAGAACACTGAAGCTTTCTTT. Translated, it gives CASSLARTGKNTEAFF.

The chain recombines TRBV27 with TRBJ2-2; perhaps TRBD2 as D (5 bases). The CDR3 sequence is 11 residues long. The germline V gene encodes CDR1 MNHEY and CDR2 SMNVEV (reference sequence). V was shortened by 5 bases and J by 8 bases, with 6 bases between the two germline ends. CDR3 amino acids: CASSGGGELFF. The CDR3 nucleotides are TGTGCCAGCAGTGGAGGTGGGGAGCTGTTTTTT.

The chain links TRBV11-2 to TRBJ2-3; 7 bases line up with TRBD2. CDR3 length equals 16 residues. CDR1 is SGHAT and CDR2 is FQNNGV in the germline V gene. Germline trimming cut 2 bases from V and 6 bases from J; bases unmatched to any gene: 11. As DNA, the CDR3 is TGTGCCAGCAGCTTATTCCCGCGGGAGCCCGGGGATACGCAGTATTTT. It encodes CASSLFPREPGDTQYF.

The genes are TRBV7-9 and TRBJ2-7; TRBD2 matches 8 bases. This CDR3 has 14 residues. Trimming took 5 bases from V and 4 from J; bases not matched to a gene: 7. Germline CDR1 and CDR2: SEHNR and FQNEAQ (reference sequence). CDR3 DNA sequence: TGTGCCAGCAGCCCTTGGCGGGAGGTGTACGAGCAGTACTTC. This gives the protein CASSPWREVYEQYF. Complete variable domain (other parts from reference TRBV7-9 and TRBJ2-7): DTGVSQNPRHKITKRGQNVTFRCDPISEHNRLYWYRQTLGQGPEFLTYFQNEAQLEKSRLLSDRFSAERPKGSFSTLEIQRTEQGDSAMYLCASSPWREVYEQYFGPGTRLTVT.

The chain carries TRBV7-3 and TRBJ2-1, with 7 positions matching TRBD2. V was clipped by 2 bases and J by 8 bases; unmatched bases: 9. The CDR3 is 15 residues long. The germline V gene encodes CDR1 SGHTA and CDR2 FQGTGA. CDR3 protein: CASSLSGAGNDEQFF. The CDR3 DNA reads as TGTGCCAGCAGCTTATCCGGAGCGGGGAACGATGAGCAGTTCTTC.

V usage is TRBV6-1 and J usage is TRBJ1-5; D is unresolved. CDR3 length equals 13 residues. In germline, CDR1 is MNHNS, CDR2 SASEGT. Trimming removed 2 bases at V and 9 bases at J, with 11 bases between. In nucleotides, the CDR3 is TGTGCCAGCAGTGAATTAGTGGGCCGGCCCCAGCATTTT. Protein product: CASSELVGRPQHF.

CDR3 sequence (DNA): TGCGCCAGCAGCGCACACAGAGGGATGAATGAAAAACTGTTTTTT. Protein: CASSAHRGMNEKLFF. The chain carries TRBV4-1 and TRBJ1-4; unclear D gene. Trimming shortened V by 5 bases and J by 5 bases, and 15 bases separated the two germline ends. CDR1 and CDR2 (germline): MGHRA, YSYEKL. The CDR3 covers 15 residues.

The chain couples TRBV19 to TRBJ1-1; weak D call: TRBD1 (5 bases). This CDR3 comprises 13 residues. The germline CDR1 and CDR2 sequences are LNHDA and SQIVND (reference sequence). Trimming took off 6 bases at V and 3 bases at J, with 11 bases between the two ends. The chain's CDR3 is CASSEYRYTEAFF. For the CDR3, the DNA is TGTGCCAGTAGCGAATACAGGTACACTGAAGCTTTCTTT. Complete variable domain (other parts from reference TRBV19 and TRBJ1-1): DGGITQSPKYLFRKEGQNVTLSCEQNLNHDAMYWYRQDPGQGLRLIYYSQIVNDFQKGDIAEGYSVSREKKESFPLTVTSAQKNPTAFYLCASSEYRYTEAFFGQGTRLTVV.

The chain carries TRBV18 and TRBJ2-1, with 7 bases fitting TRBD1. CDR1 KGHSH and CDR2 LQKENI come from the germline V gene. The CDR3 runs 15 residues. Germline trimming cut 6 bases from V and 2 bases from J; bases unmatched to any gene: 7. CDR3 loop: CASSLDRDAYNEQFF. DNA for the CDR3: TGTGCCAGCTCCCTTGACAGGGACGCCTACAATGAGCAGTTCTTC.

The V gene is TRBV13, the J gene TRBJ2-3; 11 bases align to TRBD2. Trimming cost V 4 bases and J 0 bases; bases outside gene matches: 9. Germline lookup yields CDR1 PRHDT and CDR2 FYEKMQ (reference sequence). The CDR3 extends over 18 amino acids. CDR3 amino acids: CASSSPGLADTSTDTQYF. The CDR3 DNA sequence: TGTGCCAGCAGCTCCCCGGGACTAGCGGATACTAGCACAGATACGCAGTATTTT.

Comments on this clone: Different DNA sequences within this sample yield the same CDR3. This chain connects TRBV27 to TRBJ2-7; D is perhaps TRBD1 (6 bases). This CDR3 contains 13 residues. Germline V lookup: CDR1 MNHEY, CDR2 SMNVEV (reference sequence). Trimming stripped 6 bases from V and 3 bases from J, with 12 bases between. The CDR3: CASSYGQFYEQYF. CDR3 coding DNA: TGTGCCAGCAGCTATGGACAGTTCTACGAGCAGTACTTC.

As concerns this clone: The sample has other DNA sequences that encode this CDR3 too. This chain connects TRBV6-6 to TRBJ2-2; 8 nucleotides line up with TRBD1. The germline V gene encodes CDR1 MNHNY and CDR2 SVGAGI (reference sequence). The V and J ends lost 6 bases and 2 bases, in that order; junction bases with no gene match: 5. The CDR3 consists of 15 residues. The CDR3 is CASSLGTGNTGELFF. CDR3 sequence (DNA): TGTGCCAGCAGCCTCGGGACAGGCAACACCGGGGAGCTGTTTTTT.

This chain connects TRBV5-6 to TRBJ2-5, with D unresolved. Germline assignment: CDR1 SGHDT and CDR2 YYEEEE. The CDR3 length is 13 residues. The V and J ends lost 0 bases and 5 bases respectively, with 8 bases between them. The DNA of the CDR3 is TGTGCCAGCAGCTTGGCCGCGGCCGAGACCCAGTACTTC. It specifies CASSLAAAETQYF.

The V gene is TRBV6-5, the J gene TRBJ2-7, with 8 nucleotides matching TRBD1. The germline V gene has CDR1 MNHEY and CDR2 SVGAGI. J gave up 1 base and V 0 bases, and 5 bases lay outside the gene matches. This CDR3 is built from 16 residues. The CDR3 protein is CASSYSTTGASYEQYF. DNA of the CDR3: TGTGCCAGCAGTTACTCGACGACAGGGGCTTCCTACGAGCAGTACTTC.

V usage is TRBV6-1 and J usage is TRBJ2-6; no firm D call. This CDR3 is built from 16 residues. V lost 1 base and J lost 4, with 11 bases in between. Germline V gene data show CDR1 as MNHNS and CDR2 as SASEGT. DNA for the CDR3: TGTGCCAGCAGTGAAGATGGGGTGTGGGGGGCCAACGTCCTGACTTTC. Encoded protein: CASSEDGVWGANVLTF.

V is TRBV5-6 and J is TRBJ1-2, with D possibly being TRBD1 (5 bases). The germline gives CDR1 SGHDT, CDR2 YYEEEE. V lost 4 bases, J lost 8 bases, and 21 bases lay in between. This CDR3 contains 15 residues. The CDR3 coding sequence is TGTGCCAGCAGCCCGGGGTTAGTTGGGGCACGCGGCTACACCTTC. It encodes CASSPGLVGARGYTF.

The CDR3 nucleotides are TGCGCCAGCAGCCCGGACAGTCTTCTTCCCTCCGAGCAGTACTTC. This sequence encodes CASSPDSLLPSEQYF. The chain is built from TRBV5-1 and TRBJ2-7; D is perhaps TRBD1 (6 bases). Trimming cost V 4 bases and J 6 bases, with 20 bases left between them. The CDR3 is 15 amino acids. Germline V CDR1 and CDR2: SGHRS, YFSETQ.

The V call is TRBV28, the J call TRBJ2-1; 10 bases line up with TRBD2. Trimming cost V 7 bases and J 6 bases; bases outside gene matches: 9. The V gene's germline CDR1 is MDHEN and CDR2 SYDVKM. This CDR3 spans 15 amino acids. DNA for the CDR3: TGTGCCAGCATTCCAGGACTAGCGGTCATCAATGAGCAGTTCTTC. Translation gives CASIPGLAVINEQFF.

V and J are TRBV10-2 and TRBJ2-3; D gene unclear. The ends were cut back, 1 base at V and 3 bases at J, with 2 bases in the middle. There are 12 residues in the CDR3. Germline CDR1 WSHSY, CDR2 SAAADI. The CDR3, as DNA: TGCGCCAGCAGTGAGTTAACAGATACGCAGTATTTT. Amino acid sequence: CASSELTDTQYF.

Worth noting for this clone: With a much larger clone just one base away, this may be a read error. Other nucleotide sequences in the sample specify the same CDR3. V usage is TRBV5-6 and J usage is TRBJ2-5; no clear D. The end of the DNA aligns better with TRBJ2-7, so the J call may be wrong. CDR1 is SGHDT, CDR2 YYEEEE, per germline. The CDR3 spans 11 residues. The CDR3 DNA reads as TGTGCCAGCAGCTCCTCCTACGAGCAGTACTTC. Encoded protein: CASSSSYEQYF.

CDR3 amino acids: CASSDGDYSADEQYF. The CDR3 nucleotides are TGTGCCAGCAGCGATGGGGACTATAGTGCCGACGAGCAGTACTTC. V gene TRBV5-4 combines with J gene TRBJ2-7; TRBD2 matches 7 bases. Germline CDR1 is SGHNT and CDR2 is YYREEE (reference sequence). This CDR3 region has 15 residues. Unmatched junction bases numbered 12, after V lost 4 bases and J lost 5 bases. The full variable domain, in which reference TRBV5-4 and TRBJ2-7 provide the parts outside the CDR3, is ETGVTQSPTHLIKTRGQQVTLRCSSQSGHNTVSWYQQALGQGPQFIFQYYREEENGRGNFPPRFSGLQFPNYSSELNVNALELDDSALYLCASSDGDYSADEQYFGPGTRLTVT.

The rearrangement joins TRBV27 to TRBJ2-3; no clear D. The V end was cut by 5 bases, the J end by 3 bases, with 9 bases between. The germline V gene encodes CDR1 MNHEY and CDR2 SMNVEV (reference sequence). This CDR3 has 13 residues. In DNA form, the CDR3 reads TGTGCCAGCAGTCTCTACCCAACAGATACGCAGTATTTT. Its protein is CASSLYPTDTQYF.

This clone turned up a few times. The chain employs TRBV10-3 and TRBJ1-2; D uncertain. Trimming took off 5 bases at V and 0 bases at J, with 7 bases between the two ends. CDR1 is ENHRY and CDR2 is SYGVKD in the germline V gene. CDR3 length equals 13 residues. CDR3 sequence: CAISQGTNYGYTF. CDR3 DNA: TGTGCCATCAGTCAAGGAACTAACTATGGCTACACCTTC.

This rearrangement joins TRBV5-1 to TRBJ2-1; 12 positions match TRBD1. Germline V gene data show CDR1 as SGHRS and CDR2 as YFSETQ. The CDR3 extends over 15 amino acids. The V segment lost 3 bases and the J segment 7 bases; nucleotides outside the gene matches: 5. The CDR3 region has the DNA TGCGCCAGCAGCTCGGGACAGGGGGCAGGGAATGAGCAGTTCTTC. It yields the protein CASSSGQGAGNEQFF.

The V and J genes are TRBV5-7 and TRBJ2-1; 9 nucleotides align to TRBD1. Being an ORF, TRBV5-7 has a function that is uncertain. This CDR3 contains 15 residues. The trim removed 5 bases at V and 1 base at J, leaving 4 bases unmatched. The CDR3 sequence is CASRMGTGSYNEQFF. DNA for the CDR3: TGTGCCAGCAGGATGGGGACAGGGTCCTACAATGAGCAGTTCTTC.

About this clone itself: This sample includes further DNA sequences coding for the same CDR3. The gene calls are TRBV5-6 and TRBJ2-7, with D perhaps matching TRBD2 (6 bases). Trimming left V 2 bases short and J 3 bases short, with 12 bases between. The CDR3 is 14 amino acids. CDR1 and CDR2 (germline): SGHDT, YYEEEE. DNA for the CDR3: TGTGCCAGCAGCTTCGGGGGACCCAGCTACGAGCAGTACTTC. Translating it yields CASSFGGPSYEQYF.

This clone was found once. This chain links TRBV28 with TRBJ2-7; 7 bases match TRBD1. This CDR3 contains 13 residues. V was clipped by 9 bases and J by 7 bases; unmatched bases: 12. Per the germline V gene, CDR1 is MDHEN and CDR2 is SYDVKM. The CDR3 nucleotides read TGTGCCAGTACTGGACAGGCTTTTGATGAGCAGTACTTC. Encoded protein: CASTGQAFDEQYF. The variable domain in full, with the rest retrieved from reference TRBV28 and TRBJ2-7, is DVKVTQSSRYLVKRTGEKVFLECVQDMDHENMFWYRQDPGLGLRLIYFSYDVKMKEKGDIPEGYSVSREKKERFSLILESASTNQTSMYLCASTGQAFDEQYFGPGTRLTVT.